The clone carrying this TCR beta chain appeared many times. Joint extraction of RNA and DNA used roughly 20-32 mg of bulk tissue that was unsorted. These data belong to a study of tumor-infiltrating lymphocytes in primary liver carcinoma. Synthesis of TCR beta cDNA was carried out from about 540 ng total RNA with a constant-region primer. Slightly modified ARM-PCR with three nested multiplex PCR rounds yielded TCR beta libraries. TCRdb re-derived calls from the multiplex PCR reads in MiXCR, one entry per CDR3 protein. The data show 80,000 or so distinct CDR3 sequences, with around 75% seen just once and approximately 14% held by the top ten. The clonotype originates from a woman aged 55-69 years with primary liver carcinoma and hepatitis B virus infection. The sequenced sample consisted of liver tumor tissue from sampling region 4. Sample subset: tumor region T4, right-lateral pole.

The CDR3 coding sequence is TGTGCCAGCAGCCCCGGGGGAGGAGGGGCCGGGGAGCTGTTTTTT. Amino acids: CASSPGGGGAGELFF. The chain employs TRBV5-4 and TRBJ2-2; the D gene is possibly TRBD2 (6 bases). This CDR3 contains 15 residues. The germline V and J ends were trimmed by 4 bases and 6 bases, with 16 bases remaining between them. Looked up from germline, CDR1 is SGHNT and CDR2 is YYREEE (reference sequence).